The 18 T cell receptor beta chains listed next were all sequenced from one sample in a study of neoadjuvant anti-PD-1 for oral cavity cancer. Libraries were prepared by immunoSEQ multiplex PCR; TCRdb keeps only in-frame clonotypes and omits some of them. The sample lists about 23,000 clones, 25% to 35% seen once, with around 15% in the top ten. Documented time point: after neoadjuvant nivolumab, at surgical resection. The material was tumor tissue, obtained after nivolumab (anti-PD-1) treatment. Receptor source: a person aged 35-79 years with oral cavity squamous cell carcinoma.

The V and J genes are TRBV5-1 and TRBJ1-2; 8 nucleotides match TRBD1. CDR1 SGHRS and CDR2 YFSETQ come from the germline V gene. The CDR3 runs 13 residues. After removal of 4 bases from V and 6 bases from J, the junction contained 5 bases not matched to a gene. This CDR3 reads CASSPQGANGYTF. The CDR3 DNA reads TGCGCCAGCAGCCCGCAGGGGGCGAATGGCTACACCTTC.

This clone was counted between two and nine times. This chain connects TRBV6-5 to TRBJ2-5; 7 bases match TRBD1. The ends lost 4 bases at V and 5 bases at J; junction bases unmatched: 10. The germline gives CDR1 MNHEY, CDR2 SVGAGI. The CDR3 totals 15 residues. CDR3 loop: CASSSLTGSGETQYF. The CDR3 DNA sequence: TGTGCCAGCAGTTCCTTGACAGGGTCGGGGGAGACCCAGTACTTC.

The J gene is TRBJ2-1, the V gene TRBV5-1; 7 bases align to TRBD2. From germline, CDR1 is SGHRS and CDR2 YFSETQ. With V trimmed by 7 bases and J by 4 bases, 11 bases remained unmatched. The CDR3 contains 15 residues. Written as DNA, the CDR3 is TGCGCCAGCCGACCCCCCGGGCGGGAGTACAATGAGCAGTTCTTC. It encodes CASRPPGREYNEQFF.

The rearrangement joins TRBV27 to TRBJ2-5; 9 bases map to TRBD2. From germline, CDR1 is MNHEY and CDR2 SMNVEV (reference sequence). The CDR3 covers 15 residues. Trimming at V came to 5 bases and at J to 5 bases, leaving 9 bases not matched to a gene. CDR3 sequence: CASSQGGRAYETQYF. The CDR3 nucleotides are TGTGCCAGCAGTCAGGGCGGGAGGGCCTATGAGACCCAGTACTTC.

This chain connects TRBV5-8 to TRBJ1-2, with 9 nucleotides matching TRBD1. Germline lookup yields CDR1 SGHTS and CDR2 YDEGEE. The ends lost 4 bases at V and 5 bases at J; junction bases unmatched: 9. The CDR3 is made up of 15 amino acids. The CDR3: CASSRGPGQGYGYTF. The DNA of the CDR3 is TGTGCCAGCAGCAGGGGACCCGGACAGGGGTATGGCTACACCTTC.

This sequence joins TRBV7-9 and TRBJ1-1; TRBD1 is a possible D gene (6 bases). Per the germline V gene, CDR1 is SEHNR and CDR2 is FQNEAQ (reference sequence). V was trimmed by 5 bases and J by 2 bases, leaving 9 bases between them. This CDR3 is 13 amino acids long. The CDR3 coding sequence is TGTGCCAGCAGCCGGGGGGCAAACACTGAAGCTTTCTTT. Translation: CASSRGANTEAFF.

This clone has at least ten counts. V usage is TRBV20-1 and J usage is TRBJ2-1; D might be TRBD2 (6 bases). Trimming cost V 3 bases and J 6 bases, with 6 bases left between them. Per the germline V gene, CDR1 is DFQATT and CDR2 is SNEGSKA (reference sequence). The CDR3 runs to 11 residues. CDR3 sequence (DNA): TGCAGTGCTAGGGGGGGCAATGAGCAGTTCTTC. Translated: CSARGGNEQFF.

The table lists this clone with a few counts. The chain uses TRBV4-2 and TRBJ2-1; the D gene is possibly TRBD2 (6 bases). The CDR3 totals 16 residues. Germline V lookup: CDR1 LGHNA, CDR2 YNFKEQ. V shed 0 bases and J shed 8 bases, with 17 bases lying between them. CDR3 nucleotide sequence: TGTGCCAGCAGCCAAGAACCGACTAGGCCCCAGGATGAGCAGTTCTTC. The encoded protein is CASSQEPTRPQDEQFF.

The V gene is TRBV5-1, the J gene TRBJ2-5; TRBD1 might be the D (6 bases). CDR3 length equals 15 residues. CDR1 is SGHRS, CDR2 YFSETQ, per germline. The V end lost 4 bases, the J end lost 5 bases, and 18 bases lay between the germline ends. This CDR3 reads CASSQNAQGGETQYF. CDR3 nucleotides: TGCGCCAGCAGCCAGAATGCACAGGGTGGGGAGACCCAGTACTTC.

The chain is built from TRBV11-2 and TRBJ2-5, with TRBD1 matching over 9 bases. The CDR3 has 14 residues. Germline assignment: CDR1 SGHAT and CDR2 FQNNGV. V trimming: 4 bases; J trimming: 7 bases; junction bases outside the gene matches: 7. DNA for the CDR3: TGTGCCAGCAGCTCCGGACAGGGGAGGGTGACCCAGTACTTC. It specifies CASSSGQGRVTQYF.

The rearrangement uses TRBV9 and TRBJ2-1; 9 bases align to TRBD2. The germline gives CDR1 SGDLS, CDR2 YYNGEE. The CDR3 totals 16 residues. V lost 5 bases to trimming and J lost 0 bases; unmatched junction nucleotides: 6. CDR3 DNA: TGTGCCAGCAGTCTTGGCGGGGGGGGCTCCTACAATGAGCAGTTCTTC. Translation: CASSLGGGGSYNEQFF.

This chain links TRBV5-1 with TRBJ2-5; D unclear. Germline lookup yields CDR1 SGHRS and CDR2 YFSETQ. This CDR3 has 14 amino acids. The germline V and J ends were trimmed by 0 bases and 5 bases, with 11 bases remaining between them. The CDR3 DNA reads TGCGCCAGCAGCTTGGTTCCGGTTGGGGAGACCCAGTACTTC. Protein: CASSLVPVGETQYF.

The chain carries TRBV29-1 and TRBJ2-7, with D possibly being TRBD1 (7 bases). The CDR3 has 14 residues. Germline assignment: CDR1 SQVTM and CDR2 ANQGSEA. The V gene lost 6 bases and the J gene lost 5 bases, with 20 bases spanning the gap. The CDR3 region is CSVTRQGGFDEQYF. CDR3 bases: TGCAGCGTGACTAGACAGGGAGGCTTTGACGAGCAGTACTTC.

This clone has at least ten counts. V usage is TRBV2 and J usage is TRBJ2-7, with 7 bases aligning to TRBD1. The CDR3 loop spans 13 amino acids. Unmatched junction bases numbered 9, after V lost 6 bases and J lost 7 bases. CDR1 is SNHLY, CDR2 FYNNEI, per germline. CDR3 protein: CASRKTGPGEQYF. In DNA form, the CDR3 reads TGTGCCAGCAGGAAGACAGGGCCCGGGGAGCAGTACTTC.

The chain couples TRBV14 to TRBJ2-1; 11 bases align to TRBD2. The ends lost 4 bases at V and 8 bases at J; junction bases unmatched: 13. The CDR3 has 17 residues. CDR1 and CDR2 from the germline V gene are SGHDN and FVKESK. In DNA, the CDR3 is TGTGCCAGCAGCCCCAGACTAGCGGGATCACTTAAATATGAGCAGTTCTTC. This sequence encodes CASSPRLAGSLKYEQFF.

The V call is TRBV7-8, the J call TRBJ1-1, with 7 bases that match TRBD1. Germline trimming cut 3 bases from V and 2 bases from J; bases unmatched to any gene: 3. This CDR3 is built from 14 residues. The germline V gene has CDR1 SGHVS and CDR2 FQNEAQ. This CDR3 is CASSLPGGNTEAFF. DNA for the CDR3: TGTGCCAGCAGCTTGCCAGGGGGAAACACTGAAGCTTTCTTT.

This clone has more than one count but fewer than ten. A junction end diverges from the germline sequence, so it may reflect a read error. As DNA, the CDR3 is TGTGCCAGCAGCTACGGGACTTCCCAATGGCACTTC. Translating gives CASSYGTSQWHF. The chain couples TRBV5-4 to TRBJ2-5, with D possibly TRBD2 on 6 matching bases. Germline CDR1 reads SGHNT; CDR2 reads YYREEE (reference sequence). This CDR3 has 12 residues.

The V gene is TRBV5-1, the J gene TRBJ2-5; the match to TRBD1 covers 8 bases. Trimming cost V 2 bases and J 5 bases; bases outside gene matches: 5. The CDR3 runs to 14 residues. Germline values: CDR1 SGHRS, CDR2 YFSETQ. Here the CDR3 reads CASSFGQGGETQYF. CDR3 nucleotide sequence: TGCGCCAGCAGCTTTGGACAGGGTGGGGAGACCCAGTACTTC.